What follows are 7 T cell receptor beta chains derived from one specimen sequenced in a study of T cell repertoires in cytomegalovirus infection. What these receptors recognize is not known. TCRdb reprocessed the reads via MiXCR and lists one record per CDR3 protein. This sample has roughly 570,000 distinct CDR3 sequences; under 45% occur once, and the top ten carry 48%. The sample here was cultured PBMCs, taken from culture after CMV antigen stimulation. These TCRs come from a human donor in good health (CMV status not recorded). Some clones in this sample may be carry-over from other donors' samples.

The sample holds many counts of this clonotype. The chain combines TRBV7-2 with TRBJ1-2; TRBD1 matches at 7 bases. The length of the CDR3 is 13 residues. The V segment lost 1 base and the J segment 7 bases; nucleotides outside the gene matches: 3. Per the germline V gene, CDR1 is SGHTA and CDR2 is FQGNSA. This CDR3 reads CASSLVAGGGYTF. CDR3 bases: TGTGCCAGCAGCTTAGTGGCAGGGGGTGGCTACACCTTC.

This clonotype has just a few counts. The gene calls are TRBV7-2 and TRBJ2-7, with D perhaps TRBD1 or TRBD2 (5 bases each). The germline CDR1 and CDR2 sequences are SGHTA and FQGNSA. Trimming left V 3 bases short and J 4 bases short, with 13 bases between. CDR3 size: 14 residues. CDR3 in DNA: TGTGCCAGCAGCTTTTGGGGACGATCGTACGAGCAGTACTTC. As protein: CASSFWGRSYEQYF.

This chain joins TRBV7-3 and TRBJ2-3; possibly TRBD2 for D (5 bases). There are 16 residues in the CDR3. The V end was cut by 3 bases, the J end by 5 bases, with 18 bases between. Per germline, CDR1 SGHTA and CDR2 FQGTGA. CDR3 sequence (DNA): TGTGCCAGCAGCTTCCGGGGTGAGGGTTTAGGAGATACGCAGTATTTT. It codes for CASSFRGEGLGDTQYF.

This clonotype was seen ten or more times. The CDR3 DNA reads as TGTGCCAGCAGCTTAGCCCCGGGAGGCGGGGAGCTGTTTTTT. Its protein product is CASSLAPGGGELFF. The chain couples TRBV7-2 to TRBJ2-2; 7 bases map to TRBD2. The CDR3 runs 14 residues. The J segment lost 7 bases and the V segment lost 0 bases, leaving 2 bases of the junction unmatched. CDR1 is SGHTA and CDR2 is FQGNSA in the germline V gene.

In nucleotides, the CDR3 is TGTGCCAGCTCACCCCTTAGGACAGGGAGCAATCAGCCCCAGCATTTT. Translation gives CASSPLRTGSNQPQHF. The chain is built from TRBV18 and TRBJ1-5; 8 positions match TRBD1. CDR3 length: 16 residues. CDR1 is KGHSH, CDR2 LQKENI, per germline. V was pared by 3 bases and J by 1 base, with 5 bases of the junction left unmatched.

V and J are TRBV28 and TRBJ1-3, with D hard to call. The CDR3 runs to 20 residues. V was clipped by 7 bases and J by 0 bases, with 28 bases between them. CDR1 is MDHEN and CDR2 is SYDVKM in the germline V gene. The CDR3 loop is CASTHLRVFAAPFSGNTIYF. The CDR3 region has the DNA TGTGCCAGCACCCATTTGAGGGTCTTTGCTGCCCCCTTCTCTGGAAACACCATATATTTT.

This clonotype came up once. The J gene is TRBJ2-1, the V gene TRBV5-4; 8 nucleotides match TRBD1. The V segment lost 5 bases and the J segment 5 bases; nucleotides outside the gene matches: 3. CDR1 is SGHNT and CDR2 is YYREEE in the germline V gene (reference sequence). The CDR3 is made up of 13 amino acids. The CDR3 loop reads CASRATGDNEQFF. DNA for the CDR3: TGTGCCAGCAGAGCGACAGGGGACAATGAGCAGTTCTTC.